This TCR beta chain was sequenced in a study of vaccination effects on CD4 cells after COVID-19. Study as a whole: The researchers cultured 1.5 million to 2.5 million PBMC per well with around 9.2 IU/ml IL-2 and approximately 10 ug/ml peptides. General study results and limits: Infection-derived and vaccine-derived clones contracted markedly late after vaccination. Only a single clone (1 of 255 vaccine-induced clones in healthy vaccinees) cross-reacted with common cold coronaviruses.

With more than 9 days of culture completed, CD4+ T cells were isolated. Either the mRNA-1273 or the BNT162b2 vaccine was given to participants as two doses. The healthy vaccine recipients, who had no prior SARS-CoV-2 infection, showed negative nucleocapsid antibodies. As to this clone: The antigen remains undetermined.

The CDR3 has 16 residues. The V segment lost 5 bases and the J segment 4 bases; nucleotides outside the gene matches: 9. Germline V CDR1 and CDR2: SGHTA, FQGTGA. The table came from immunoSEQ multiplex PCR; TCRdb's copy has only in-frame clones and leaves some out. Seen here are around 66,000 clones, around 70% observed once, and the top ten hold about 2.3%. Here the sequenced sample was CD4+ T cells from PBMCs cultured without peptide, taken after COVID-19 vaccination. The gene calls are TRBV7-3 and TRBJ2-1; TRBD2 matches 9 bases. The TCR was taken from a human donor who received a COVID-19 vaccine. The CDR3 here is CASSQKASGTYNEQFF. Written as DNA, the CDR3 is TGTGCCAGCAGCCAAAAGGCTAGCGGGACGTACAATGAGCAGTTCTTC.